One TCR beta chain is described in this entry. Antigen: not known. Germline lookup yields CDR1 SGHRS and CDR2 YFSETQ. The V and J ends lost 0 bases and 0 bases, in that order; junction bases with no gene match: 3. The CDR3 spans 16 residues. This specimen comes from a study of cytomegalovirus exposure and HLA in healthy donors. About the study: Prior work identified some 120 million unique TCR beta sequences in some 180 million T cells. General observations from the study: Some TCR beta chains (approximately 180 of them) were listed as cytomegalovirus-associated. HLA restriction was apparent for most CMV-associated TCR beta chains in a later analysis. An analysis was carried out later, and it reportedly showed fewer N-insertions in an Asian-associated ancestry cluster than the roughly 670-donor mean.

Vbeta (60) and Jbeta (13) primers were used in the PCR. Produced via immunoSEQ multiplex PCR; TCRdb's table is partial and in-frame only. The table records 120,000 or so clones, about four fifths of them present only once. The chain is built from TRBV5-1 and TRBJ1-3; 7 bases map to TRBD1. This TCR was sampled from a young woman in good health and CMV-seronegative. The sample consisted of PBMCs. CDR3 region: CASSLEGGRSGNTIYF. CDR3 DNA sequence: TGCGCCAGCAGCTTGGAAGGGGGCCGCTCTGGAAACACCATATATTTT.